A single T cell receptor (beta chain) is shown here with its context. The record originates from a study of blood T cell repertoires in COVID-19. Germline CDR1 is SEHNR and CDR2 is FQNEAQ (reference sequence). The CDR3 runs 14 residues. V was pared by 0 bases and J by 9 bases, with 14 bases between. Per the original methods: Estimates of nucleated cell counts were drawn from the amplification of reference gene primers. Sequencing used immunoSEQ multiplex PCR; TCRdb keeps in-frame clones, though not all of them. For V, J and clone size, that table is used; D and trimming come from the DNA. This table has roughly 150,000 clones, about 88% appearing once.

The chain couples TRBV7-9 to TRBJ1-2, with TRBD1 as a possible D gene (6 bases). The specimen sequenced was peripheral blood. The TCR sequence derives from a man in his fifties or sixties with active or convalescent COVID-19. The CDR3 loop reads CASSLAPRGASYTF. CDR3 DNA: TGTGCCAGCAGCTTAGCGCCCAGGGGAGCGAGCTACACCTTC.